This T cell receptor beta chain is from a study of T cells after posttransplantation cyclophosphamide. Overall study findings and caveats: Later post-transplant blood repertoires were often dominated by donor CD8+ memory clones. Blood and skin or GI T cell repertoires showed limited TRB overlap.

Data came from immunoSEQ multiplex PCR; TCRdb stores just in-frame clones and leaves some out. The sample records under 50,000 clones, roughly 88% being singletons. In the case of this clone: Its specificity is unknown.

The length of the CDR3 is 15 residues. The germline CDR1 and CDR2 sequences are MNHEY and SMNVEV (reference sequence). V lost 5 bases to trimming and J lost 1 base, with 12 bases between them. Treatment was busulfan-fludarabine conditioning, a marrow graft, and cyclophosphamide on days +3 and +4. The sequenced sample was PBMCs, obtained about 62 days after allogeneic stem cell transplant with posttransplant cyclophosphamide. The sequence was collected from a male patient aged 60 to 75 who received an allogeneic stem cell transplant from a related donor and was CMV-positive. A share of the T cells may be of graft donor origin. The V and J genes are TRBV27 and TRBJ1-5; possible D gene TRBD1, 6 bases. CDR3 amino acids: CASSQGNRSNQPQHF. CDR3 coding DNA: TGTGCCAGCAGTCAGGGGAATCGAAGCAATCAGCCCCAGCATTTT.